These 21 T cell receptor beta chains came from one sample sequenced in a study of B cell selection in AIRE deficiency. Sequencing was performed with immunoSEQ multiplex PCR; in TCRdb, only in-frame clones are kept and a portion is missing. Seen here are 20,000 to 30,000 clones, 95% to 96% observed once, and the top ten hold roughly 0.16%. Sorting defined conventional CD4 T cells as CD4+CD127+. Sequenced: CD4+CD127+ conventional T cells sorted from PBMCs. These receptors all come from a human donor in good health.

The chain recombines TRBV19 with TRBJ1-6, with 7 bases lining up with TRBD1. The CDR3 is made up of 17 amino acids. Germline CDR1 LNHDA, CDR2 SQIVND (reference sequence). V lost 3 bases, J lost 1 base, and 6 bases stayed unmatched. The CDR3 protein is CASSISYRGSYNSPLHF. The CDR3 region has the DNA TGTGCCAGTAGTATTTCTTACAGGGGATCCTATAATTCACCCCTCCACTTT.

The rearrangement joins TRBV19 to TRBJ2-7; 14 positions agree with TRBD2. V dropped 1 base and J dropped 4; count of bases not matched to a gene: 0. Looked up from germline, CDR1 is LNHDA and CDR2 is SQIVND (reference sequence). There are 15 residues in the CDR3. The CDR3 protein is CASSIGLAGGYEQYF. For the CDR3, the DNA is TGTGCCAGTAGTATAGGACTAGCGGGGGGGTACGAGCAGTACTTC.

The chain is built from TRBV19 and TRBJ1-1, with TRBD1 as a possible D gene (6 bases). The V gene's germline CDR1 is LNHDA and CDR2 SQIVND (reference sequence). The CDR3 length is 14 residues. The V and J ends lost 5 bases and 1 base respectively, with 11 bases between them. CDR3 nucleotide sequence: TGTGCCAGTAGTCGAATACAGGGGAACACTGAAGCTTTCTTT. Residues: CASSRIQGNTEAFF. Supplemented by reference TRBV19 and TRBJ1-1, the full variable domain reads DGGITQSPKYLFRKEGQNVTLSCEQNLNHDAMYWYRQDPGQGLRLIYYSQIVNDFQKGDIAEGYSVSREKKESFPLTVTSAQKNPTAFYLCASSRIQGNTEAFFGQGTRLTVV.

The rearrangement joins TRBV9 to TRBJ2-1; D gene unclear. The CDR3 contains 14 residues. Trimming removed 3 bases from V and 5 bases from J, with 12 bases in between. Germline-derived CDR1 and CDR2 are SGDLS and YYNGEE. The CDR3 nucleotides read TGTGCCAGCAGCGCAGACTTAAGAGACAATGAGCAGTTCTTC. This codes for CASSADLRDNEQFF.

This chain joins TRBV7-8 and TRBJ1-5; D unclear. With 1 base removed from V and 7 bases from J, the gap between germline ends came to 8 bases. The CDR3 totals 13 residues. The V gene's germline CDR1 is SGHVS and CDR2 FQNEAQ. CDR3 protein: CASSLGAFQPQHF. As DNA, the CDR3 is TGTGCCAGCAGCTTAGGGGCTTTCCAGCCCCAGCATTTT.

The rearrangement joins TRBV10-3 to TRBJ1-2, with D maybe TRBD1 (5 bases). Trimming cost V 8 bases and J 5 bases, with 33 bases left between them. Per germline, CDR1 ENHRY and CDR2 SYGVKD. The CDR3 sequence is 19 residues long. The DNA of the CDR3 is TGTGCCATCGGTCGAGGTGGGAGGGGTAGGGTTGACGAGAAATATGGCTACACCTTC. Protein sequence: CAIGRGGRGRVDEKYGYTF.

The chain recombines TRBV10-2 with TRBJ2-7, with 10 nucleotides matching TRBD1. J lost 1 base, V lost 9 bases, and 3 bases had no gene match. Germline CDR1 WSHSY, CDR2 SAAADI. The CDR3 length is 13 residues. CDR3 amino acids: CASTGQGSYEQYF. For the CDR3, the DNA is TGCGCCAGTACGGGACAGGGGTCCTACGAGCAGTACTTC.

The chain is built from TRBV7-9 and TRBJ2-2; the D is unclear. Between the trimmed V and J ends, which lost 5 bases and 6 bases, there was a span of 13 bases. Germline lookup yields CDR1 SEHNR and CDR2 FQNEAQ (reference sequence). The CDR3 contains 14 residues. The CDR3, as DNA: TGTGCCAGCAGCGGGTACAGATCTTCCGGGGAGCTGTTTTTT. This sequence encodes CASSGYRSSGELFF.

The chain carries TRBV30 and TRBJ1-1; D not certain. This CDR3 is built from 13 residues. Germline-derived CDR1 and CDR2 are GTSNPN and SVGIG (reference sequence). The V end lost 3 bases, the J end lost 1 base, and 9 bases lay between the germline ends. CDR3 region: CAWRRAGNTEAFF. The DNA for the CDR3 is TGTGCCTGGAGGAGAGCTGGGAACACTGAAGCTTTCTTT.

The J gene is TRBJ1-3, the V gene TRBV7-9, with TRBD1 matching over 8 bases. Germline loops: CDR1 SEHNR, CDR2 FQNEAQ (reference sequence). CDR3 size: 15 residues. V lost 4 bases, J lost 4 bases, and 6 bases stayed unmatched. CDR3 bases: TGTGCCAGCAGCTCCTGGACAGGGTTAGGAAACACCATATATTTT. Translated, it gives CASSSWTGLGNTIYF. Using reference TRBV7-9 and TRBJ1-3 for the parts outside the CDR3, the full variable domain is DTGVSQNPRHKITKRGQNVTFRCDPISEHNRLYWYRQTLGQGPEFLTYFQNEAQLEKSRLLSDRFSAERPKGSFSTLEIQRTEQGDSAMYLCASSSWTGLGNTIYFGEGSWLTVV.

This sequence joins TRBV5-6 and TRBJ2-6, with D perhaps TRBD1 (5 bases). V was trimmed by 4 bases and J by 0 bases, leaving 14 bases between them. Germline V CDR1 and CDR2: SGHDT, YYEEEE. The CDR3 extends over 17 amino acids. CDR3 sequence (DNA): TGTGCCAGCAGCCCATACCAGGGATACTCTGGGGCCAACGTCCTGACTTTC. The encoded protein is CASSPYQGYSGANVLTF.

This chain links TRBV6-1 with TRBJ2-6; D is ambiguous. Germline loops: CDR1 MNHNS, CDR2 SASEGT. The CDR3 totals 14 residues. V was pared by 4 bases and J by 12 bases, with 16 bases between. CDR3 sequence reads: CASSVQDGVGVLTF. The CDR3 bases are TGTGCCAGCAGTGTTCAGGATGGGGTCGGCGTCCTGACTTTC.

The V and J genes are TRBV29-1 and TRBJ2-4; D is perhaps TRBD2 (6 bases). The V gene lost 4 bases and the J gene lost 5 bases, with 12 bases spanning the gap. The CDR3 covers 13 residues. Germline V gene lookup returns CDR1 SQVTM and CDR2 ANQGSEA. The CDR3 reads CSVGGEAENIQYF. The CDR3 DNA is TGCAGCGTTGGGGGGGAAGCGGAAAACATTCAGTACTTC.

The J gene is TRBJ2-7, the V gene TRBV18; TRBD1 aligns across 7 bases. The CDR3 length is 12 residues. The V and J ends lost 4 bases and 3 bases, in that order; junction bases with no gene match: 0. The V gene's germline CDR1 is KGHSH and CDR2 LQKENI. The CDR3 reads CASSRTGYEQYF. In DNA, the CDR3 is TGTGCCAGCTCACGGACAGGCTACGAGCAGTACTTC.

The CDR3 coding sequence is TGTGCCAGCAGTTACTCCTCCAGGGAGACCCAGTACTTC. The encoded protein is CASSYSSRETQYF. The V call is TRBV6-5, the J call TRBJ2-5; no clear D gene. V lost 0 bases and J 5 bases, leaving 7 bases between the germline ends. CDR1 is MNHEY and CDR2 is SVGAGI in the germline V gene. CDR3 size: 13 residues.

The V and J genes are TRBV28 and TRBJ1-1, with a tentative D call TRBD1 (5 bases). The germline CDR1 and CDR2 sequences are MDHEN and SYDVKM. CDR3 length: 14 amino acids. Trimming cost V 2 bases and J 0 bases, with 7 bases left between them. Written as DNA, the CDR3 is TGTGCCAGCAGTTTACGAGGGGTGAACACTGAAGCTTTCTTT. Protein product: CASSLRGVNTEAFF.

V gene TRBV7-9 combines with J gene TRBJ2-2, with unresolved D. Germline V gene sequence: CDR1 SEHNR, CDR2 FQNEAQ (reference sequence). V lost 5 bases and J lost 5, with 9 bases in between. The CDR3 is 13 residues long. The CDR3, as DNA: TGTGCCAGCAGCCCCGATGGGACCGGGGAGCTGTTTTTT. Protein: CASSPDGTGELFF. Full variable domain (outside the CDR3, taken from reference TRBV7-9 and TRBJ2-2): DTGVSQNPRHKITKRGQNVTFRCDPISEHNRLYWYRQTLGQGPEFLTYFQNEAQLEKSRLLSDRFSAERPKGSFSTLEIQRTEQGDSAMYLCASSPDGTGELFFGEGSRLTVL.

The chain is built from TRBV4-3 and TRBJ2-3; 13 positions agree with TRBD2. J gave up 0 bases and V 1 base, and 1 base lay outside the gene matches. The CDR3 spans 17 residues. Germline CDR1 is LGHNA and CDR2 is YSLEER. CDR3 sequence (DNA): TGCGCCAGCAGCCAAGTGGGACTAGCGGGAAGCACAGATACGCAGTATTTT. It is translated as CASSQVGLAGSTDTQYF.

The genes are TRBV5-1 and TRBJ1-1; D not certain. Trimming took 0 bases from V and 12 from J, leaving 15 bases between them. The CDR3 length is 13 residues. Looked up from germline, CDR1 is SGHRS and CDR2 is YFSETQ. The chain's CDR3 is CASSLGGQSKTFF. The DNA of the CDR3 is TGCGCCAGCAGCTTGGGGGGTCAGTCGAAAACTTTCTTT.

This rearrangement joins TRBV19 to TRBJ1-4; D possibly corresponds to TRBD1 (5 bases). This CDR3 has 13 residues. Trimming pared 10 bases from V and 8 bases from J, leaving 17 bases between. Germline V gene data show CDR1 as LNHDA and CDR2 as SQIVND (reference sequence). For the CDR3, the DNA is TGTGCCACCAGCGAGGGACCCGTCGAAAAACTGTTTTTT. Translated, it gives CATSEGPVEKLFF.

The CDR3 loop reads CASSTGQGTISTEAFF. As DNA, the CDR3 is TGCGCCAGCAGCACTGGACAGGGGACAATATCCACTGAAGCTTTCTTT. The rearrangement links TRBV5-1 to TRBJ1-1, with 9 bases fitting TRBD1. V gave up 4 bases and J gave up 4 bases; unmatched junction bases: 11. Germline assignment: CDR1 SGHRS and CDR2 YFSETQ. The CDR3 sequence is 16 residues long.